These T cell receptor beta chains were read from a single sample in a study of blood T cell repertoires in COVID-19. The table came from immunoSEQ multiplex PCR; TCRdb's copy has only in-frame clones and leaves some out. The sample consists of about 210,000 clones, approximately 85% of them appearing once. Sequencing was performed on peripheral blood. The receptor set was obtained from a woman aged 45 to 65 with active or convalescent COVID-19. CDR3s include the opening cysteine and the closing phenylalanine or tryptophan. The D gene is left open where the match is weak. Size is omitted from some rows. Given values are once, few, many or a class for expanded clones.

j_gene: TRBJ2-1
d_gene: TRBD2
v_gene: TRBV7-3
abundance: -
CDR3aa: CASSSSGGYEQFF
CDR3nt: TGTGCCAGCAGCTCCTCCGGGGGGTACGAGCAGTTCTTC

j_gene: TRBJ2-5
d_gene: -
v_gene: TRBV3-1/TRBV3-2
abundance: -
CDR3aa: CASSRSLSGSQETQYF
CDR3nt: TGTGCCAGCAGCCGCTCGCTATCCGGGTCCCAAGAGACCCAGTACTTC

j_gene: TRBJ1-1
d_gene: -
v_gene: TRBV20-1
abundance: -
CDR3aa: CSASESGRMTEAFF
CDR3nt: TGCAGTGCTAGTGAATCGGGTAGAATGACTGAAGCTTTCTTT

j_gene: TRBJ2-3
d_gene: -
v_gene: TRBV5-1
abundance: -
CDR3aa: CASSKTAIGDTQYF
CDR3nt: TGCGCCAGCAGCAAGACTGCCATAGGAGATACGCAGTATTTT

j_gene: TRBJ1-2
d_gene: TRBD1
v_gene: TRBV28
abundance: -
CDR3aa: CASSESGTGPSNGYTF
CDR3nt: TGTGCCAGCAGTGAGTCAGGGACAGGTCCCTCGAATGGCTACACCTTC

j_gene: TRBJ2-3
d_gene: TRBD1
v_gene: TRBV29-1
abundance: -
CDR3aa: CSVVTGAADTQYF
CDR3nt: TGCAGCGTTGTAACAGGGGCAGCAGATACGCAGTATTTT

j_gene: TRBJ2-2
d_gene: -
v_gene: TRBV7-3
abundance: -
CDR3aa: CASSFGGENTGELFF
CDR3nt: TGTGCCAGCAGCTTCGGAGGGGAGAACACCGGGGAGCTGTTTTTT

j_gene: TRBJ2-5
d_gene: -
v_gene: TRBV5-4
abundance: few
CDR3aa: CASSLTSEETQYF
CDR3nt: TGTGCCAGCAGCCTGACTTCCGAAGAGACCCAGTACTTC

j_gene: TRBJ1-2
d_gene: TRBD1
v_gene: TRBV2
abundance: -
CDR3aa: CASSEGLGQGDRGYTF
CDR3nt: TGTGCCAGCAGTGAAGGCCTTGGCCAGGGGGATCGCGGCTACACCTTC

j_gene: TRBJ1-6
d_gene: -
v_gene: TRBV4-2
abundance: -
CDR3aa: CASSQSADNRYSPLHF
CDR3nt: TGTGCCAGCAGCCAGAGCGCGGACAATAGGTATTCACCCCTCCACTTT

j_gene: TRBJ2-1
d_gene: TRBD2
v_gene: TRBV6-5
abundance: -
CDR3aa: CASRGLVGNEQFF
CDR3nt: TGTGCCAGCAGAGGACTAGTTGGGAATGAGCAGTTCTTC

j_gene: TRBJ1-5
d_gene: TRBD1
v_gene: TRBV5-4
abundance: -
CDR3aa: CASSTGTGNQPQHF
CDR3nt: TGTGCCAGCAGCACCGGGACAGGCAATCAGCCCCAGCATTTT

j_gene: TRBJ1-1
d_gene: TRBD1
v_gene: TRBV4-1
abundance: -
CDR3aa: CASRRGQGNTEAFF
CDR3nt: TGCGCCAGCAGACGGGGACAGGGCAACACTGAAGCTTTCTTT

j_gene: TRBJ1-1
d_gene: TRBD1
v_gene: TRBV28
abundance: -
CDR3aa: CASSLPGTGGSEAFF
CDR3nt: TGTGCCAGCAGTTTACCCGGGACAGGGGGCTCTGAAGCTTTCTTT

j_gene: TRBJ1-1
d_gene: -
v_gene: TRBV18
abundance: -
CDR3aa: CASSRGFTEAFF
CDR3nt: TGTGCCAGCTCACGAGGGTTCACTGAAGCTTTCTTT

j_gene: TRBJ1-1
d_gene: -
v_gene: TRBV3-1/TRBV3-2
abundance: -
CDR3aa: CASSETGAEAFF
CDR3nt: TGTGCCAGCAGCGAGACAGGAGCTGAAGCTTTCTTT

j_gene: TRBJ1-6
d_gene: TRBD1
v_gene: TRBV28
abundance: -
CDR3aa: CASRLQGSGLNSPLHF
CDR3nt: TGTGCCAGCAGGTTACAGGGGTCGGGGTTGAATTCACCCCTCCACTTT

j_gene: TRBJ1-2
d_gene: -
v_gene: TRBV5-5
abundance: -
CDR3aa: CASSTRGNYGYTF
CDR3nt: TGTGCCAGCAGCACCCGGGGTAACTATGGCTACACCTTC

j_gene: TRBJ1-2
d_gene: -
v_gene: TRBV12-3/TRBV12-4
abundance: -
CDR3aa: CASSPAFDGYTF
CDR3nt: TGTGCCAGCAGTCCAGCGTTTGATGGCTACACCTTC

j_gene: TRBJ1-6
d_gene: -
v_gene: TRBV3-1/TRBV3-2
abundance: -
CDR3aa: CASCLSGYNSPLHF
CDR3nt: TGTGCCAGCTGCCTCTCAGGGTATAATTCACCCCTCCACTTT

j_gene: TRBJ1-1
d_gene: -
v_gene: TRBV24-1
abundance: -
CDR3aa: CASQRGGGTEAFF
CDR3nt: TGTGCCTCTCAGCGTGGGGGGGGCACTGAAGCTTTCTTT

j_gene: TRBJ2-1
d_gene: TRBD2
v_gene: TRBV30
abundance: few
CDR3aa: CAWSFGLAGGADEQFF
CDR3nt: TGTGCCTGGAGTTTCGGACTAGCGGGAGGCGCGGATGAGCAGTTCTTC

j_gene: TRBJ1-3
d_gene: -
v_gene: TRBV28
abundance: -
CDR3aa: CASRRGRGNTIYF
CDR3nt: TGTGCCAGCAGGCGGGGGCGAGGAAACACCATATATTTT

j_gene: TRBJ1-2
d_gene: TRBD1
v_gene: TRBV9
abundance: few
CDR3aa: CASSPRTGAPGDYGYTF
CDR3nt: TGTGCCAGCAGCCCTCGGACAGGGGCCCCGGGGGACTATGGCTACACCTTC

j_gene: TRBJ2-3
d_gene: -
v_gene: TRBV27
abundance: few
CDR3aa: CATLPRGAGDTQYF
CDR3nt: TGTGCCACCCTTCCCCGGGGGGCTGGAGATACGCAGTATTTT

j_gene: TRBJ2-5
d_gene: TRBD1
v_gene: TRBV5-4
abundance: -
CDR3aa: CASSYDRGGETQYF
CDR3nt: TGTGCCAGCAGCTACGACAGGGGGGGAGAGACCCAGTACTTC